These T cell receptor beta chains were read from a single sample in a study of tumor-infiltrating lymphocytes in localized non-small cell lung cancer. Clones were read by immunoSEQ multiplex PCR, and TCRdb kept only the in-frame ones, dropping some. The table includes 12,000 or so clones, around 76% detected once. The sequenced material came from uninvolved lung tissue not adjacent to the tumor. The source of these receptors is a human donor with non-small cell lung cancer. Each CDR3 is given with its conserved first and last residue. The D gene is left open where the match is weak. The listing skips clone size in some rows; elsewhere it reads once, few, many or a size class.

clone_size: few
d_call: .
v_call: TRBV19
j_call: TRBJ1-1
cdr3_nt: TGTGCCAGTACCCCCCCGGGACTTGAAGCTTTCTTT
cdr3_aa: CASTPPGLEAFF

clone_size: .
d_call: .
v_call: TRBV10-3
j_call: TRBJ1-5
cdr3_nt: TGTGCCATCAGCCCAGGGGACCAGCCCCAGCATTTT
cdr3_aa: CAISPGDQPQHF

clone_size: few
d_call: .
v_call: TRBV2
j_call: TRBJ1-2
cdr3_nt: TGTGCCAGCAGTGTTTTGGGCACTCGCGGCTACACCTTC
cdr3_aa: CASSVLGTRGYTF

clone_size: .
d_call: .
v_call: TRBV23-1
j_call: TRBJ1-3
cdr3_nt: TGCGCCAGCAGTCGAAACTCTGGAAACACCATATATTTT
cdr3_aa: CASSRNSGNTIYF

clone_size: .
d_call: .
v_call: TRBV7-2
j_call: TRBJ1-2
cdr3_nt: TGTGCCAGCAGCTTAGGGGGGGGCCAAGGGTATGGCTACACCTTC
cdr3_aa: CASSLGGGQGYGYTF

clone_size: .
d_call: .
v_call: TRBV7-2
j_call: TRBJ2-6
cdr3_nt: TGTGCCAGCAGCGTCGTACAGGGTGCTGGGGCCAACGTCCTGACTTTC
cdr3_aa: CASSVVQGAGANVLTF

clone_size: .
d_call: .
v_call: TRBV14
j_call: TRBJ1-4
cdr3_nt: TGTGCCAGCAGCCAATTGAGCTTGGCTGGTGAAAAACTGTTTTTT
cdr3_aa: CASSQLSLAGEKLFF

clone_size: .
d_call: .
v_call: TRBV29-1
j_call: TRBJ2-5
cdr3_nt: TGCAGCGTTGAAGATCTCACGACGGATACGGTCAGGTGGACCCAGTACTTC
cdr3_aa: CSVEDLTTDTVRWTQYF

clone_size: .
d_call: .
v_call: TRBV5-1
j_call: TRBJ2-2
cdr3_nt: TGCGCCAGCAGCTTGGTGTTCACCGGGGAGCTGTTTTTT
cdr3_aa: CASSLVFTGELFF

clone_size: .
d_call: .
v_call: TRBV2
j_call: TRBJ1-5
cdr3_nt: TGTGCCAGCAGCAACAACCAGGGGAATCAGCCCCAGCATTTT
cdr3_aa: CASSNNQGNQPQHF

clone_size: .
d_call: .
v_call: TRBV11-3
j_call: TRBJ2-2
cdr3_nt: TGTGCCAGCAGTAAAACAGGGTTTACCGGGGAGCTGTTTTTT
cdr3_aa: CASSKTGFTGELFF

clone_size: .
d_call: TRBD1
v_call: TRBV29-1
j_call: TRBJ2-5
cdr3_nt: TGCAGCGTGAACAGGGGCCAAGAGACCCAGTACTTC
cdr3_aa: CSVNRGQETQYF

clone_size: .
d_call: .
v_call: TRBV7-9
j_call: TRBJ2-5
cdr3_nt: TGTGCCAGCATCCTGACAGGCGGAGAGACCCAGTACTTC
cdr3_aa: CASILTGGETQYF

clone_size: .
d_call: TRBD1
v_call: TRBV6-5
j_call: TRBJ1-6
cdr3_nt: TGTGCCAGCGGACAGGGGAAGTATAATTCACCCCTCCACTTT
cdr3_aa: CASGQGKYNSPLHF

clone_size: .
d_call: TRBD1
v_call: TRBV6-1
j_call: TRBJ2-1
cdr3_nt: TGTGCCAGCAGTGCGAGACAGGGGACGTACAATGAGCAGTTCTTC
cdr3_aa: CASSARQGTYNEQFF

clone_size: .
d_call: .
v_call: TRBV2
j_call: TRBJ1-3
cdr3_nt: TGTGCCAGCAGTGATCGAGCAGGGCCAGGTTGGGGAAACACCATATATTTT
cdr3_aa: CASSDRAGPGWGNTIYF

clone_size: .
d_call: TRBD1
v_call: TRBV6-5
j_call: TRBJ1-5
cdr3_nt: TGTGCCAGCAGCTCCCGGGGGGACAGGAATCAGCCCCAGCATTTT
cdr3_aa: CASSSRGDRNQPQHF

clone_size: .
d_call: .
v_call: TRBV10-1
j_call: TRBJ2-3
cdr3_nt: TGCGCCAGCAGCCCCAGCAGGGACCGATACTACACAGATACGCAGTATTTT
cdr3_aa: CASSPSRDRYYTDTQYF

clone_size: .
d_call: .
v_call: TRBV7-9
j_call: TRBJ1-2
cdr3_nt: TGTGCCAGCAGCTTTCACGACTATGGCTACACCTTC
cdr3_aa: CASSFHDYGYTF

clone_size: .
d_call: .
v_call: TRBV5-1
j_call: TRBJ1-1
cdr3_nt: TGCGCCAGCACCCTATCCGGGAACACTGAAGCTTTCTTT
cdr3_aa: CASTLSGNTEAFF